The clone carrying this TCR beta chain has more than one count but fewer than ten. What it binds is not known. Time point: blood 2 weeks post-SBRT. Treatment in this sample: 15 Gy SBRT to primary tumor, nephrectomy 4 weeks later. After SBRT, blood was collected at 2 and 4 weeks, plus baseline. This renal cell carcinoma was of the clear cell type. Sequencing was performed with immunoSEQ multiplex PCR; in TCRdb, only in-frame clones are kept and a portion is missing. The data contain some 58,000 clones, around 78% of them seen just once; the ten biggest clones take up about 7%. This sample was taken from a study of radiation and T cells in renal cell carcinoma. Study-wide points: Top tumor clonotypes rose in blood 2 weeks post-radiation, then contracted. Pretreatment tumor biopsies were lacking, so baseline clonotypes are unknown.

This receptor was obtained from a man aged 55 to 70 with renal cell carcinoma. Sample: blood, taken from a patient whose treatment included radiotherapy and nephrectomy.

The DNA for the CDR3 is TGTGCCAGCAGTGAAGCGCGTCTAAATAATGAGCAGTTCTTC. It is translated as CASSEARLNNEQFF. The chain couples TRBV6-1 to TRBJ2-1, with no clear D. V gave up 0 bases and J gave up 7 bases, with 10 bases separating them. Germline V gives CDR1 MNHNS, CDR2 SASEGT. The CDR3 runs 14 residues.